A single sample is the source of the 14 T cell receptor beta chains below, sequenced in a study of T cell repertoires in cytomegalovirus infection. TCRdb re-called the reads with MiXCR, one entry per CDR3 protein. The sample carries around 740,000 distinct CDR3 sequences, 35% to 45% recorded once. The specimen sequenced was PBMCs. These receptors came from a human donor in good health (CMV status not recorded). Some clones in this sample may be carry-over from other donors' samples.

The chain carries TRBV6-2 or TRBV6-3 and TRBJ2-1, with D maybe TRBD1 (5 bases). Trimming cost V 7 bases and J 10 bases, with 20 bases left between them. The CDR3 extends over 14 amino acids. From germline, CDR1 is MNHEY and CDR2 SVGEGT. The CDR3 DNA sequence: TGTGCCAGCACCCTATCCGAGTTCCCAGGGGAGCAGTTCTTC. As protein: CASTLSEFPGEQFF.

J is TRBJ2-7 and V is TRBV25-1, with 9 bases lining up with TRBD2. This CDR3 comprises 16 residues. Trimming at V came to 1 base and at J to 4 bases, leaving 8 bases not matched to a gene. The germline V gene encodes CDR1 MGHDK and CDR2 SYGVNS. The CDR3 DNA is TGTGCCAGCAGTGAATCGGTCGGGCTAGCGGGGTACGAGCAGTACTTC. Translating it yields CASSESVGLAGYEQYF.

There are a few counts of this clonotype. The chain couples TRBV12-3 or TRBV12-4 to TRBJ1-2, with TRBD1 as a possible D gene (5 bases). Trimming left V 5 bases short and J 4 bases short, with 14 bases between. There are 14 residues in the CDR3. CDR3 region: CASSLMGGSYGYTF. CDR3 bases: TGTGCCAGCAGTCTCATGGGGGGGAGCTATGGCTACACCTTC.

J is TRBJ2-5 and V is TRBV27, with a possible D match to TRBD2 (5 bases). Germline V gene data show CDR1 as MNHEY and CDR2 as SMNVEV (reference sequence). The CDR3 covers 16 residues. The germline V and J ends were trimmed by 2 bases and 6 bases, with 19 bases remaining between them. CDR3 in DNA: TGTGCCAGCAGTTTAAGAGCTAGCCCTAGTTTAAAGACCCAGTACTTC. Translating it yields CASSLRASPSLKTQYF.

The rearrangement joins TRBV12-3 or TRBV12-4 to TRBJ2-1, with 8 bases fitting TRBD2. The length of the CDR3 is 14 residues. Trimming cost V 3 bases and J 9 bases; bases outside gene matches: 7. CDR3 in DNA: TGTGCCAGCAGTTTCAATCCCGCGGGGGGTGAGCAGTTCTTC. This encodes CASSFNPAGGEQFF.

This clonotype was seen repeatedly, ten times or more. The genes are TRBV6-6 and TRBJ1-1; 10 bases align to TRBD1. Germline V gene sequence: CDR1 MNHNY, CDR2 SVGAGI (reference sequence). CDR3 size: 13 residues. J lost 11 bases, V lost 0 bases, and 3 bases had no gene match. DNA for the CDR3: TGTGCCAGCAGTTACTCTGGGACAGGGGAGGCTTTCTTT. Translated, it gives CASSYSGTGEAFF.

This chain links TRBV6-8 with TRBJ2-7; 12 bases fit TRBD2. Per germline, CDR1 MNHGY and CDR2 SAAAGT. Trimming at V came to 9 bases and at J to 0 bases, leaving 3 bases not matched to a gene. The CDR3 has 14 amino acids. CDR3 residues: CASELAGGSYEQYF. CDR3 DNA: TGTGCCAGTGAACTAGCGGGGGGCTCCTACGAGCAGTACTTC.

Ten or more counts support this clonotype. The CDR3 region has the DNA TGTGCCAGCAGCTTGGCCAGTCTATCCTATAATTCACCCCTCCACTTT. Translation gives CASSLASLSYNSPLHF. The chain uses TRBV7-2 and TRBJ1-6, with D unresolved. This CDR3 has 16 amino acids. V was cut by 3 bases and J by 1 base, with 10 bases left in between. Germline CDR1 and CDR2: SGHTA and FQGNSA.

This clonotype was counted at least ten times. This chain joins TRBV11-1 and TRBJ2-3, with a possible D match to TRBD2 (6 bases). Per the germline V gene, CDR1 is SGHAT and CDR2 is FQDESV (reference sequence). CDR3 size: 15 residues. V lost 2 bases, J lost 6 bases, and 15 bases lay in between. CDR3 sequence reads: CASSLSYGSGDTQYF. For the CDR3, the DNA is TGTGCCAGCAGCTTAAGTTACGGGAGTGGCGATACGCAGTATTTT.

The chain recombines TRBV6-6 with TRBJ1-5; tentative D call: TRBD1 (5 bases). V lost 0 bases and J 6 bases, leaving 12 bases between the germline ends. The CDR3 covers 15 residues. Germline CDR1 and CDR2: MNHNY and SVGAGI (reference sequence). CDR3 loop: CASSYSERGGQPQHF. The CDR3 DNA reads TGTGCCAGCAGTTACTCCGAGAGGGGAGGTCAGCCCCAGCATTTT.

The CDR3 here is CASSFGTQGYEQYF. The DNA for the CDR3 is TGTGCCAGCAGTTTCGGGACACAGGGCTACGAGCAGTACTTC. The rearrangement joins TRBV12-3 or TRBV12-4 to TRBJ2-7; tentative D call: TRBD1 (6 bases). The V and J ends lost 3 bases and 3 bases respectively, with 12 bases between them. The CDR3 length is 14 residues.

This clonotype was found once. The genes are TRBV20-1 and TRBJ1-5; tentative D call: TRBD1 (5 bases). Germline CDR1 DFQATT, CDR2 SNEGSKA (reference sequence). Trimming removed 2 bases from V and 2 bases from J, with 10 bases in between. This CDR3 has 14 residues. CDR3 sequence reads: CSARLGGGNQPQHF. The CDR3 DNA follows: TGCAGTGCTAGACTCGGGGGAGGCAATCAGCCCCAGCATTTT.

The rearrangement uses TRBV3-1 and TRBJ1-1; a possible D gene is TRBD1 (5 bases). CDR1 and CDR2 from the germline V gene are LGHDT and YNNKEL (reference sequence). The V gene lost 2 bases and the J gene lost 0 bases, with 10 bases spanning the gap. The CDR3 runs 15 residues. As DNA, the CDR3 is TGTGCCAGCAGCCAACCGGGACGGTTGAACACTGAAGCTTTCTTT. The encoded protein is CASSQPGRLNTEAFF.

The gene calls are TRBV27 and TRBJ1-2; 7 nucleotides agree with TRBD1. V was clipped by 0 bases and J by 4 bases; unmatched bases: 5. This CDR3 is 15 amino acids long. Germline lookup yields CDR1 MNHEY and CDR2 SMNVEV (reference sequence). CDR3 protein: CASSLSDRPSYGYTF. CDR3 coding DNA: TGTGCCAGCAGTTTATCGGACAGGCCGTCCTATGGCTACACCTTC.